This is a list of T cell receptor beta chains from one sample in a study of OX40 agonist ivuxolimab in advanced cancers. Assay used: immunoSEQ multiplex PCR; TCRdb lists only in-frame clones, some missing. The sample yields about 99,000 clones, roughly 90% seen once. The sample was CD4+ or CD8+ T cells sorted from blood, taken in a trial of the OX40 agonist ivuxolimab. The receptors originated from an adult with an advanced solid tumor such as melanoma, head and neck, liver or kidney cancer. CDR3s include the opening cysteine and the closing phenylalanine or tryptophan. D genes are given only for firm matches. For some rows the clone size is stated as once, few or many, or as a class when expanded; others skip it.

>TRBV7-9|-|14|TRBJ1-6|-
CASSLGTGRSPLHF
TGTGCCAGCAGCTTAGGAACAGGGAGATCACCCCTCCACTTT
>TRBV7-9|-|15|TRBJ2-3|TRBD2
CASSAPGLGTDTQYF
TGTGCCAGCAGCGCTCCGGGACTAGGTACGGATACGCAGTATTTT
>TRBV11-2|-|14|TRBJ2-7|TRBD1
CASSLRTGGNEQYF
TGTGCCAGCAGCTTAAGGACAGGGGGCAACGAGCAGTACTTC
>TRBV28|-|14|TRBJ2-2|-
CASSLGTWGGELFF
TGTGCCAGCAGTTTGGGGACTTGGGGCGGGGAGCTGTTTTTT
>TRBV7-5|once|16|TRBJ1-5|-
CARSFTTGGVCQPQHF
TGTGCCAGAAGCTTTACTACAGGGGGCGTTTGTCAGCCCCAGCATTTT
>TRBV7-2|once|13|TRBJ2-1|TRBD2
CASSSGLAVSNFF
TGTGCCAGCAGCTCAGGACTAGCGGTCTCTAATTTCTTC
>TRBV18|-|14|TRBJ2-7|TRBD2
CASSPRAGGYEQYF
TGTGCCAGCTCACCCCGAGCGGGAGGATACGAGCAGTACTTC
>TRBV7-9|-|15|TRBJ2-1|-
CASSLMDSSYNEQFF
TGTGCCAGCAGCTTAATGGACAGCTCCTACAATGAGCAGTTCTTC
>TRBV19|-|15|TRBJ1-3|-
CASSTSYDTGNTIYF
TGTGCCAGTAGTACCTCCTATGATACTGGAAACACCATATATTTT
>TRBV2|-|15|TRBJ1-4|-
CASSEFPGRYEKLFF
TGTGCCAGCAGTGAATTCCCAGGACGGTATGAAAAACTGTTTTTT
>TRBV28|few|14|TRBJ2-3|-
CASSFRGGTDTQYF
TGTGCCAGCAGTTTTCGAGGTGGAACAGATACGCAGTATTTT
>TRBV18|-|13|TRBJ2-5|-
CASSKGLQETQYF
TGTGCCAGCTCAAAGGGACTCCAAGAGACCCAGTACTTC
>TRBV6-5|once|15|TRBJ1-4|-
CASSYDRVSYEKLFF
TGTGCCAGCAGTTACGATCGGGTCTCCTATGAAAAACTGTTTTTT
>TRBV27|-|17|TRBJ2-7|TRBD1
CASSFTTGTGVPYEQYF
TGTGCCAGCAGTTTCACGACCGGGACAGGGGTGCCCTACGAGCAGTACTTC
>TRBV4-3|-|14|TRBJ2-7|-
CASSQDRAGSEQYF
TGCGCCAGCAGCCAAGATCGGGCCGGGAGCGAGCAGTACTTC
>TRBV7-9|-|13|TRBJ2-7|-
CASSLDLAYEQYF
TGTGCCAGCAGCTTAGATTTGGCTTACGAGCAGTACTTC
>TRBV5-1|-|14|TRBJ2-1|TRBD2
CASSFGLAGVEQFF
TGCGCCAGCAGCTTTGGTCTAGCGGGAGTTGAGCAGTTCTTC
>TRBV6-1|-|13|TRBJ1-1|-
CASSAGLYTEAFF
TGTGCCAGCAGTGCAGGGTTGTACACTGAAGCTTTCTTT
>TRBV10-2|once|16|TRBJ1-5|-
CASSEGPGVGNQPQHF
TGCGCCAGCAGTGAAGGGCCAGGGGTCGGCAATCAGCCCCAGCATTTT
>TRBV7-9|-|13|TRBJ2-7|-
CASSLQAGDEQYF
TGTGCCAGCAGCTTACAGGCGGGTGACGAGCAGTACTTC
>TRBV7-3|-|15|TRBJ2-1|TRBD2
CASSLRLAGGNEQFF
TGTGCCAGCAGCTTGAGACTAGCGGGAGGGAATGAGCAGTTCTTC
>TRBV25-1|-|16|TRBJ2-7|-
CASSENPGHAKYEQYF
TGTGCCAGCAGTGAAAACCCGGGACACGCTAAATACGAGCAGTACTTC
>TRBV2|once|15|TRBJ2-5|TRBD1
CASSGTGGLQETQYF
TGTGCCAGCAGCGGGACAGGGGGCCTCCAAGAGACCCAGTACTTC
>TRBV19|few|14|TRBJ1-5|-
CASATGYSNQPQHF
TGTGCCAGTGCGACAGGCTATAGCAATCAGCCCCAGCATTTT
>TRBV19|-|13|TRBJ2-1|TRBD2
CATTREAHNEQFF
TGTGCCACCACACGGGAGGCACACAATGAGCAGTTCTTC
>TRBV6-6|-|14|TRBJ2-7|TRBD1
CASSYVGQGNEQYF
TGTGCCAGCAGTTATGTGGGACAGGGCAACGAGCAGTACTTC
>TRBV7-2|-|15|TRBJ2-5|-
CASSLGSASGETQYF
TGTGCCAGCAGCTTAGGGTCTGCGAGTGGGGAGACCCAGTACTTC
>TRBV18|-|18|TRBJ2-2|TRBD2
CASSPRGLAGGSTGELFF
TGTGCCAGCTCACCACGGGGACTAGCGGGAGGAAGTACCGGGGAGCTGTTTTTT
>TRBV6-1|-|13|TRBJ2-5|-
CASRPGAQETQYF
TGTGCCAGCAGGCCAGGGGCCCAAGAGACCCAGTACTTC
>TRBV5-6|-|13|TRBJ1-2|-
CASSWGPGPGYTF
TGTGCCAGCAGCTGGGGGCCAGGGCCAGGCTACACCTTC
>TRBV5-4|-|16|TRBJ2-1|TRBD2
CASSLGGGPVYNEQFF
TGTGCCAGCAGCTTGGGGGGAGGGCCCGTTTACAATGAGCAGTTCTTC
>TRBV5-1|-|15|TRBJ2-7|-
CASSWGGLENYEQYF
TGCGCCAGCAGCTGGGGCGGACTCGAAAACTACGAGCAGTACTTC
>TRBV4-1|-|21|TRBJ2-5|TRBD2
CASSRKPGQGTSGRASETQYF
TGCGCCAGCAGCCGAAAACCGGGACAGGGGACTAGCGGGAGAGCTTCGGAGACCCAGTACTTC
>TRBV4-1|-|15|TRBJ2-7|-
CASSQAAGQSYEQYF
TGCGCCAGCAGCCAAGCAGCGGGACAGTCCTACGAGCAGTACTTC
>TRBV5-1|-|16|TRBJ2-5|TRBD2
CASSLGTSGSQETQYF
TGCGCCAGCAGCTTAGGGACTAGCGGGAGTCAAGAGACCCAGTACTTC
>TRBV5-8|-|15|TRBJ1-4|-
CASSYQGTVGEKLFF
TGTGCCAGCAGCTACCAGGGGACGGTGGGTGAAAAACTGTTTTTT
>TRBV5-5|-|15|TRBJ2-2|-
CASSLVLLDTGELFF
TGTGCCAGCAGCTTGGTCCTCCTCGACACCGGGGAGCTGTTTTTT
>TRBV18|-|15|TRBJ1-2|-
CASSPKGQSAGGYTF
TGTGCCAGCTCACCAAAAGGACAGTCCGCGGGAGGCTACACCTTC
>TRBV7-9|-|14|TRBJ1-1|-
CASSVERGGTEAFF
TGTGCCAGCAGCGTAGAACGAGGTGGCACTGAAGCTTTCTTT
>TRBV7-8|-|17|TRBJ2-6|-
CASSLEGRSFGANVLTF
TGTGCCAGCAGCTTGGAGGGCAGGTCCTTTGGGGCCAACGTCCTGACTTTC
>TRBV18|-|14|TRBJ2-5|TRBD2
CASSPLAGGETQYF
TGTGCCAGCTCACCACTAGCGGGGGGAGAGACCCAGTACTTC
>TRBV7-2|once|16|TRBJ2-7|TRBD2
CASSSRQGAGVPEQYF
TGTGCCAGCAGCTCCCGGCAAGGGGCGGGAGTCCCCGAGCAGTACTTC
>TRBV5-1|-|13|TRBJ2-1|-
CASMQANPGEQFF
TGCGCCAGCATGCAGGCCAACCCCGGTGAGCAGTTCTTC
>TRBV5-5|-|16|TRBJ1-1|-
CASSLAIVLATYHAFF
TGTGCCAGCAGCTTGGCCATAGTATTGGCAACGTACCATGCTTTCTTT
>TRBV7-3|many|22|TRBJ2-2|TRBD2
CASSPQPTSANSLAGGTGELFF
TGTGCCAGCAGCCCGCAGCCCACTAGCGCAAACTCCTTAGCGGGGGGCACCGGGGAGCTGTTTTTT
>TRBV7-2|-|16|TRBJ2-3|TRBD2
CASSSRWTSGPDTQYF
TGTGCCAGCAGCTCGAGATGGACTAGCGGGCCAGATACGCAGTATTTT
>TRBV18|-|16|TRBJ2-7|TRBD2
CASSPLVTSGYYEQYF
TGTGCCAGCTCACCACTAGTGACTAGCGGTTACTACGAGCAGTACTTC
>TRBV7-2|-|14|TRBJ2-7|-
CASAVGPASYEQYF
TGTGCCAGCGCCGTGGGGCCAGCTTCCTACGAGCAGTACTTC
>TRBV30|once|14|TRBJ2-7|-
CAWSVQLGSYEQYF
TGTGCCTGGAGTGTCCAGCTGGGCTCCTACGAGCAGTACTTC
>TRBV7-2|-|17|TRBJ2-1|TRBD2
CASSLGGGRRGHTEQFF
TGTGCCAGCAGCTTGGGTGGCGGGAGACGGGGTCATACTGAGCAGTTCTTC
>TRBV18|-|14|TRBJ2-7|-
CASSPLEGAYEQYF
TGTGCCAGCTCACCCTTAGAGGGGGCCTACGAGCAGTACTTC
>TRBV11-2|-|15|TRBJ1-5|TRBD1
CASSLGDSSNQPQHF
TGTGCCAGCAGCTTAGGGGACAGCAGTAATCAGCCCCAGCATTTT
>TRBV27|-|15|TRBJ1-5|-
CASSLNGLQNQPQHF
TGTGCCAGCAGTCTTAACGGGCTTCAAAATCAGCCCCAGCATTTT
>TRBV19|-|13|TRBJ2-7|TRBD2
CASSLASGDPQYF
TGTGCCAGTAGTCTCGCGAGCGGGGACCCGCAGTACTTC